This T cell receptor beta chain was sequenced for a study of blood T cells in healthy people across ages. Study outcomes and limitations: Among T cells, TCR beta diversity per million cells dropped roughly linearly as age rose. Naive T cell percentage showed a strong correlation with TCR beta diversity.

In regard to this clonotype: Its target is unknown.

Peripheral blood, roughly 9.3 milliliters per donor, was collected. V gave up 3 bases and J gave up 7 bases, with 22 bases separating them. Germline V CDR1 and CDR2: SGDLS, YYNGEE. This CDR3 has 16 amino acids. Sample-barcoded 5' priming and a J-beta primer mix drove a second PCR of roughly 6 to 12 cycles. TCRdb re-analysed the 5' RACE reads in MiXCR, keeping a single row per CDR3 protein. This table has roughly 730,000 distinct CDR3 sequences, around three fifths appearing once. Material for sequencing was blood. This clonotype originated in a middle-aged man in good health. The rearrangement links TRBV9 to TRBJ2-5; TRBD2 is a possible D gene (7 bases). Here the CDR3 DNA reads TGTGCCAGCAGCGGGGGGCTAGCGGTCGGAATAAGGACCCAGTACTTC. Protein sequence: CASSGGLAVGIRTQYF.